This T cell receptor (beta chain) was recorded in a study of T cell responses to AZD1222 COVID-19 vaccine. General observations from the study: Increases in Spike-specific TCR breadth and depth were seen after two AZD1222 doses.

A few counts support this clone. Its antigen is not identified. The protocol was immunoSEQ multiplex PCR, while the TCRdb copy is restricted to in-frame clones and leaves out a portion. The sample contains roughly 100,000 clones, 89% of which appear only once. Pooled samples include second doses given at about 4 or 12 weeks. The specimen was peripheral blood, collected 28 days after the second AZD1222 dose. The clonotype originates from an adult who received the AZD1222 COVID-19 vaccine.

CDR3 sequence reads: CALRDRGLLSYGYTF. In DNA form, the CDR3 reads TGTGCCCTACGGGACAGGGGGCTCCTTTCCTATGGCTACACCTTC. The chain employs TRBV25-1 and TRBJ1-2; 12 bases agree with TRBD1. The V and J ends lost 11 bases and 4 bases, in that order; junction bases with no gene match: 11. This CDR3 comprises 15 residues. Germline assignment: CDR1 MGHDK and CDR2 SYGVNS.